This entry is about one T cell receptor beta chain. V trimming: 4 bases; J trimming: 7 bases; junction bases outside the gene matches: 4. The CDR3 totals 14 residues. Germline V gene lookup returns CDR1 KGHSH and CDR2 LQKENI. This entry is derived from a study of blood T cell repertoires in COVID-19. Overall study context: Donors in the United States, Italy and Spain gave samples during acute or convalescent COVID-19.

Seattle cases were enrolled at active infection and followed longitudinally. As processed by the authors: Estimated nucleated cell counts came from reference gene primer amplification. Only in-frame clones appear in the TCRdb table, and some are missing; sequencing was by immunoSEQ multiplex PCR. V and J calls and clone size are as listed in that table; D and trimming were resolved from the DNA. Here the sample spans some 130,000 clones, under 95% being singletons. Input material: peripheral blood. The genes are TRBV18 and TRBJ1-6, with TRBD1 matching over 7 bases. The receptor was isolated from a man aged 55 to 70 with COVID-19, enrolled during active disease. This CDR3 is CASSRTGGNSPLHF. The DNA of the CDR3 is TGTGCCAGCTCACGGACAGGAGGGAATTCACCCCTCCACTTT.